The clone carrying this TCR beta chain was picked up many times. Antigen: not known. Different DNA sequences within this sample yield the same CDR3. This CDR3 is 16 amino acids long. The germline V gene encodes CDR1 LGHNA and CDR2 YNFKEQ. Between the trimmed V and J ends, which lost 4 bases and 0 bases, there was a span of 14 bases. As processed by the authors: CDR3 differences across clinicopathological groups were used to build a distant-metastasis classifier for papillary thyroid cancer. Through MiXCR, TCRdb re-clonotyped the PCR reads. These V and J calls are TCRdb output, not the study's own analysis. The table has some 33,000 clones, 9.5% to 14% seen once; the top ten hold about 16%. The data originate from a study of metastatic and nonmetastatic thyroid tumors. Study context: Repertoires from malignant and benign thyroid patients were compared across blood and tumor or nodule tissue.

Broader study findings: According to reports, the diversity of TCR beta was significantly higher in malignant thyroid tumors than in benign nodules, and this held in both blood and tumor samples.

All patients reached thyroid surgery having received no treatment beforehand. The chain has TRBV4-2 and TRBJ2-3; D tentatively fits TRBD1 or TRBD2 (6 bases each). Sequencing input: blood. The TCR sequence derives from a female donor with papillary thyroid cancer or a benign thyroid nodule (not recorded which). Some clones in this sample may be carry-over from other donors' samples. The CDR3 DNA is TGTGCCAGCAGCCGAACTACAGGGACTAGCACAGATACGCAGTATTTT. As protein: CASSRTTGTSTDTQYF.